Reported below is one TCR beta chain. Antigen unknown. Germline V lookup: CDR1 SGHRS, CDR2 YFSETQ. Losses at the gene ends were 4 bases for V and 4 bases for J; bases not matched to a gene: 8. The CDR3 runs 16 residues. The data were obtained in a study of glioma-infiltrating T cells after dendritic cell vaccination. Study-level findings and limits: TCR clonality showed no direct relationship with survival. Longer survival after dendritic cell vaccination followed higher pretreatment TIL content. Few patients contributed both blood and tumor specimens.

Generated by immunoSEQ multiplex PCR, the TCRdb table keeps only in-frame clones and is missing some. The sample shows about 73,000 clones, approximately 80% of them seen only once. This receptor was obtained from a human donor with glioblastoma. The V and J genes are TRBV5-1 and TRBJ2-3; TRBD1 matches 11 bases. Specimen: blood, collected before dendritic cell vaccination. CDR3 sequence reads: CASSRGRTGGPDTQYF. Written as DNA, the CDR3 is TGCGCCAGCAGCCGCGGGAGGACAGGGGGCCCAGATACGCAGTATTTT.